The entry below describes one T cell receptor beta chain. Its antigen is as yet unknown. The CDR3 consists of 16 residues. CDR1 and CDR2 (germline): MGHRA, YSYEKL. J lost 8 bases, V lost 7 bases, and 19 bases had no gene match. This table comes from immunoSEQ multiplex PCR, and its TCRdb copy is limited to in-frame clones, with some not included. The sample carries roughly 32,000 clones, over 95% recorded once. This specimen belongs to a study of T cells in tuberculosis. Overall study results and limits: GEM motif frequencies gave 70% accuracy; the GMM repertoire gave roughly 85%.

The V and J genes are TRBV4-1 and TRBJ1-2; 7 bases match TRBD1. This TCR was sampled from a donor aged 10-35 years with latent tuberculosis or without tuberculosis infection. Input material: PBMCs. CDR3 DNA sequence: TGCGCCAGCACTCACCCACTATCTAGGGACAGCCAAGGCTACACCTTC. Protein: CASTHPLSRDSQGYTF.